The sequence of this T cell receptor beta chain was determined in a study of blood T cell repertoires in COVID-19 (dated by TCRdb to 2018 to 2021). Background for the entire study: Samples from collaborators originated in the United States, Italy and Spain and spanned both the acute and convalescent phases of COVID-19. The prospective study material was composed of cDNA or gDNA derived from T cells, B-cell-depleted T cells, or PBMCs. The dataset comprised deeply sampled blood TCRbeta repertoires from subjects exposed to, actively infected with, or recovered from COVID-19. The repertoires were released in a freely available public database meant as a resource for research on the immune response to SARS-CoV-2. Samples came from the ongoing ImmuneRACE study (first 160 participants) plus 1,254 subjects from 6 global collaborators. The sample metadata nearly always contained a de-identified subject ID, COVID-19 status, age in years and sex. HLA class I and class II types, where available, came from metadata supplied by the sample provider rather than from assay-based typing. Overall study results and their limits: How much clinical and demographic metadata was included differed by source and by participant, and the metadata was provided uncurated.

TCRbeta CDR3 regions were amplified from genomic DNA by means of the immunoSEQ Assay, a bias-controlled multiplex PCR. The authors' pipeline ran thus. The number of nucleated cells in each sample was estimated by amplification of reference gene primers within the assay. To quantify the absolute abundance of each unique TCRbeta CDR3 rearrangement, sequence reads were collapsed and filtered. For each sample, productive Simpson clonality was calculated by taking the square root of Simpson's diversity index across productive rearrangements. TCRdb holds this immuneACCESS table with in-frame rearrangements only. Some clones are missing; in checked studies, unresolved V genes explain under half, and the rest has no known cause. That table gives V, J and clone size, and the DNA gave D and trimming. This sample holds some 33,000 clones; 90% were observed only once. The ten largest account for around 1% of the sample.

CDR1 SGDLS and CDR2 YYNGEE are derived from the germline V gene. The CDR3 runs 15 amino acids, cysteine and phenylalanine included. This entry keeps only the CDR3 DNA: 45 bases, framed from base 1. Trimmed from V: 0 bases; trimmed from J: 0 bases; junction bases lacking a gene match: 3. Remarks on this clone: Its antigen is not yet known. Base qualities are not recorded, but no much larger clone differs from it by a single base.

Whole blood was collected in K2EDTA tubes by collaborating institutions according to the institutions' own protocols. For TCRbeta analysis, collaborators shipped samples in one of three forms: frozen whole blood, isolated PBMCs, or DNA extracted from either of those sample types. The clonotype comes from a man aged 70 or older with active or convalescent COVID-19. The V gene is TRBV9 and the J gene is TRBJ2-7, with TRBD1 matching 7 junction bases. Material for sequencing was peripheral blood. The nucleotides read TGTGCCAGCAGCGTAGGGGCAGGGGGCTCCTACGAGCAGTACTTC. This codes for CASSVGAGGSYEQYF.